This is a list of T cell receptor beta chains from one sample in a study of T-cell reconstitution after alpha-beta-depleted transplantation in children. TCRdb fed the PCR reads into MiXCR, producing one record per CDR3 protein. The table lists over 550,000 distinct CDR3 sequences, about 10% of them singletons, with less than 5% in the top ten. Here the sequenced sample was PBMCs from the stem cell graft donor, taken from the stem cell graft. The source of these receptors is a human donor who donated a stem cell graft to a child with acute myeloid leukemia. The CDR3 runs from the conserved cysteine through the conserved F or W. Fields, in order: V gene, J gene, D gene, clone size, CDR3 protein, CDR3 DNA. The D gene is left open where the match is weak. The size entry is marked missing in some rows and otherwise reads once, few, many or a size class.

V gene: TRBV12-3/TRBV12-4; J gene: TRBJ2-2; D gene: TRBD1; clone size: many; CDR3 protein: CASSFEGGAGELFF; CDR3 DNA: TGTGCCAGCAGTTTTGAAGGGGGCGCCGGGGAGCTGTTTTTT
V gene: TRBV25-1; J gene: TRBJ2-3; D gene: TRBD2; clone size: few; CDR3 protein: CASSPSLGLAGSTDTQYF; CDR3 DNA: TGTGCCAGCAGCCCTTCTCTGGGACTAGCGGGATCCACAGATACGCAGTATTTT
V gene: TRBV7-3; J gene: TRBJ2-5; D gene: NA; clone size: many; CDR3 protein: CASSFSTSSYQETQYF; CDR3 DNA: TGTGCCAGCAGCTTCTCCACTAGCTCGTACCAAGAGACCCAGTACTTC
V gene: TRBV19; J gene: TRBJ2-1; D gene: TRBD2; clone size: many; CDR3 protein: CASSVAGGLNLYNEQFF; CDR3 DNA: TGTGCCAGTAGCGTAGCGGGAGGCCTCAACTTGTACAATGAGCAGTTCTTC
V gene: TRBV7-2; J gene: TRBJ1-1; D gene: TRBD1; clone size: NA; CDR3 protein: CASSLARQGAGTEAFF; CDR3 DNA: TGTGCCAGCAGCTTAGCGCGTCAGGGGGCTGGCACTGAAGCTTTCTTT
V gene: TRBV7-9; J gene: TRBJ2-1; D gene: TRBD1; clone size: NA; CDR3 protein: CASSFGTGLSHEQFF; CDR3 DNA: TGTGCCAGCAGCTTTGGGACAGGGTTAAGTCATGAGCAGTTCTTC
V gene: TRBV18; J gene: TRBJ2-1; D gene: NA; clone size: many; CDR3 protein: CASSVESSYNEQFF; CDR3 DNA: TGTGCCAGCTCGGTTGAGAGCTCCTACAATGAGCAGTTCTTC
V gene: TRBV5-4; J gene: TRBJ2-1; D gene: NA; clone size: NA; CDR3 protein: CASSPIDRYNEQFF; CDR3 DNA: TGTGCCAGCAGCCCAATTGACCGCTACAATGAGCAGTTCTTC
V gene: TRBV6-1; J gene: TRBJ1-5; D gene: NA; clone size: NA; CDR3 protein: CASSKRTGSNQPQHF; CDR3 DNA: TGTGCCAGCAGCAAGCGGACGGGTAGCAATCAGCCCCAGCATTTT
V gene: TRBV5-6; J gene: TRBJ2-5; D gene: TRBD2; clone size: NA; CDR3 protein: CASSLAGSGRETQYF; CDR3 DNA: TGTGCCAGCAGCTTGGCCGGCAGCGGGAGAGAGACCCAGTACTTC
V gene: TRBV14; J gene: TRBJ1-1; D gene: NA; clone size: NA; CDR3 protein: CASSQVGAQNTEAFF; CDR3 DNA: TGTGCCAGCAGCCAAGTAGGGGCTCAAAACACTGAAGCTTTCTTT
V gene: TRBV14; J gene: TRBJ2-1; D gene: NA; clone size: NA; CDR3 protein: CASRNGTRPYNEQFF; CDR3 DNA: TGTGCCAGCAGGAACGGGACACGACCCTACAATGAGCAGTTCTTC
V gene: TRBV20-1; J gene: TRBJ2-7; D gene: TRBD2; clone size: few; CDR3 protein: CSARPPTFSGAPTYEQYF; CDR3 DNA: TGCAGTGCTAGGCCTCCGACCTTCAGCGGGGCCCCAACCTACGAGCAGTACTTC
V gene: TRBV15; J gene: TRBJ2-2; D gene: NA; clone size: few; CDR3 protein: CATSRDKPAGRTGELFF; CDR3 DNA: TGTGCCACCAGCAGAGATAAACCGGCGGGCCGCACCGGGGAGCTGTTTTTT
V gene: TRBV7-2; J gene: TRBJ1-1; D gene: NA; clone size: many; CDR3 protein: CASRPWTVNTEAFF; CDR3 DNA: TGTGCCAGCAGACCTTGGACGGTAAACACTGAAGCTTTCTTT
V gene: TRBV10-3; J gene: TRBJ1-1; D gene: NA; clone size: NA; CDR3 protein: CATTPSGSGVLEAFF; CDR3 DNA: TGTGCCACGACCCCATCGGGATCCGGGGTCCTTGAAGCTTTCTTT
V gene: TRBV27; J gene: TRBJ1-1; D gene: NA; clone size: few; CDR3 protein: CASSPLIPTEAFF; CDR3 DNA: TGTGCCAGCAGTCCCCTGATCCCCACTGAAGCTTTCTTT
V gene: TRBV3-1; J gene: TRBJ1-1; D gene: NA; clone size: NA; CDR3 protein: CASSQVPRGTEAFF; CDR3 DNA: TGTGCCAGCAGCCAAGTCCCAAGGGGCACTGAAGCTTTCTTT
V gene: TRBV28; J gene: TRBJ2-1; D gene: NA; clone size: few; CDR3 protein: CASSILYNEQFF; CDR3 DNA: TGTGCCAGCAGCATCCTTTACAATGAGCAGTTCTTC
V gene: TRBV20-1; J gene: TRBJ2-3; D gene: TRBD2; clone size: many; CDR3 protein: CSAPKLAERYTDTQYF; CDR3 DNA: TGCAGTGCTCCTAAACTAGCGGAGCGATACACAGATACGCAGTATTTT
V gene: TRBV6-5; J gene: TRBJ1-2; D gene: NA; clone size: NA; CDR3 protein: CASSYLQTVTNYGYTF; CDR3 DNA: TGTGCCAGCAGTTACTTGCAGACGGTAACTAACTATGGCTACACCTTC
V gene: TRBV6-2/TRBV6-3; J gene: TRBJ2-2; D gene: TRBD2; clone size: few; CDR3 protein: CASRGERESWAGELFF; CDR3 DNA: TGTGCCAGCAGGGGGGAGCGGGAGTCTTGGGCCGGGGAGCTGTTTTTT
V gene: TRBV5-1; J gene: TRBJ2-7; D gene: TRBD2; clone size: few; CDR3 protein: CASRREGRYEQYF; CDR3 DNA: TGCGCCAGCCGACGGGAGGGGCGCTACGAGCAGTACTTC
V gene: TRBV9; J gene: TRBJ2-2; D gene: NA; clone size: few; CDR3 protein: CASSVELAPGELFF; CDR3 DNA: TGTGCCAGCAGCGTAGAACTAGCCCCGGGGGAGCTGTTTTTT
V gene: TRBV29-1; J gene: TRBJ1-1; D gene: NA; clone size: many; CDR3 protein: CSADLGFGNTEAFF; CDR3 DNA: TGCAGCGCCGACCTCGGTTTTGGAAACACTGAAGCTTTCTTT
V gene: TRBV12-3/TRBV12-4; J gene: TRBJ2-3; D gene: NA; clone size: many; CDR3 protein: CASSLLPAGPTDTQYF; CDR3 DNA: TGTGCCAGCAGTTTATTACCGGCGGGTCCCACAGATACGCAGTATTTT
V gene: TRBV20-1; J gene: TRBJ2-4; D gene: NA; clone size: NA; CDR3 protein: CSAQRGEGLYF; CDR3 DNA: TGCAGTGCTCAAAGGGGAGAGGGTTTGTACTTC
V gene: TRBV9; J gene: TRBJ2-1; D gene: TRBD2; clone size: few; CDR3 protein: CASSPSGLASNEQFF; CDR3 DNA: TGTGCCAGCAGCCCTTCGGGACTAGCCTCCAATGAGCAGTTCTTC